Below, 13 T cell receptor beta chains from the same sample are listed, as sequenced in a study of blood T cells in healthy people across ages. Primed by a sample-barcoded 5' primer and a J-beta primer mix, a second PCR proceeded for 7 to 11 cycles. TCRdb reanalysed the 5' RACE reads using MiXCR and keeps one entry per CDR3 protein. This table holds about 780,000 distinct CDR3 sequences, roughly 46% found once. Sequencing used blood. All receptors come from an elderly man in good health.

The rearrangement joins TRBV20-1 to TRBJ1-5; 9 bases match TRBD1. This CDR3 is 14 amino acids long. Germline CDR1 is DFQATT and CDR2 is SNEGSKA (reference sequence). V was pared by 6 bases and J by 5 bases, with 8 bases of the junction left unmatched. The CDR3 loop reads CSAKQGAGDQPQHF. In nucleotides, the CDR3 is TGCAGTGCGAAACAGGGGGCTGGGGATCAGCCCCAGCATTTT.

The V and J genes are TRBV9 and TRBJ2-4, with D possibly being TRBD2 (6 bases). Germline V lookup: CDR1 SGDLS, CDR2 YYNGEE. V was pared by 0 bases and J by 9 bases, with 19 bases between. CDR3 size: 16 residues. CDR3 in amino acids: CASSVEVGDWSSIQYF. The CDR3 DNA reads TGTGCCAGCAGCGTAGAGGTAGGGGACTGGAGCAGCATTCAGTACTTC.

Only one count was recorded for this clonotype. The chain recombines TRBV7-2 with TRBJ2-1; D might be TRBD2 (5 bases). Deletions cut 1 base from V and 5 bases from J, with 9 bases between. This CDR3 is 14 amino acids long. The germline CDR1 and CDR2 sequences are SGHTA and FQGNSA. This CDR3 is CASSLGSGNNEQFF. CDR3 sequence (DNA): TGTGCCAGCAGCTTAGGAAGCGGAAACAATGAGCAGTTCTTC.

This clonotype has more than one count but fewer than ten. CDR3 in amino acids: CASSLVPGSYEQYF. Written as DNA, the CDR3 is TGTGCCAGCAGCTTAGTTCCCGGCTCCTACGAGCAGTACTTC. V is TRBV7-2 and J is TRBJ2-7; D not resolved. The V gene's germline CDR1 is SGHTA and CDR2 FQGNSA. With 1 base removed from V and 0 bases from J, the gap between germline ends came to 7 bases. The CDR3 spans 14 residues.

The rearrangement joins TRBV6-5 to TRBJ2-7; no clear D. Germline V gene data show CDR1 as MNHEY and CDR2 as SVGAGI. Trimming removed 2 bases from V and 9 bases from J, with 11 bases in between. CDR3 length: 12 residues. In nucleotides, the CDR3 is TGTGCCAGCAGTTACGAAGGGTCGGGGCAGTACTTC. Its protein is CASSYEGSGQYF.

The chain links TRBV14 to TRBJ2-7; 8 bases map to TRBD2. V was clipped by 4 bases and J by 2 bases; unmatched bases: 7. The CDR3 length is 15 residues. The germline CDR1 and CDR2 sequences are SGHDN and FVKESK. The DNA for the CDR3 is TGTGCCAGCAGCCCCCGACTAGCGACAACCTACGAGCAGTACTTC. It codes for CASSPRLATTYEQYF.

In DNA, the CDR3 is TGCAGCGTTGAAGATACCGGCTCTCCCTATGGCTACACCTTC. Its protein product is CSVEDTGSPYGYTF. The chain employs TRBV29-1 and TRBJ1-2, with D unclear. The CDR3 totals 14 residues. V was trimmed by 0 bases and J by 4 bases, leaving 12 bases between them. CDR1 SQVTM and CDR2 ANQGSEA come from the germline V gene.

In its sample, this clonotype was seen many times. The rearrangement joins TRBV5-1 to TRBJ2-1, with TRBD2 matching over 7 bases. Looked up from germline, CDR1 is SGHRS and CDR2 is YFSETQ. The CDR3 is 16 amino acids. V gave up 0 bases and J gave up 6 bases; unmatched junction bases: 9. As DNA, the CDR3 is TGCGCCAGCAGCTTGGGTGTGGCGGGGGTCCTCAATGAGCAGTTCTTC. Encoded protein: CASSLGVAGVLNEQFF.

This chain links TRBV5-1 with TRBJ1-1, with 7 bases aligning to TRBD1. In germline, CDR1 is SGHRS, CDR2 YFSETQ. The J segment lost 5 bases and the V segment lost 0 bases, leaving 10 bases of the junction unmatched. This CDR3 comprises 16 residues. CDR3 region: CASSLDGAGRGTEAFF. The CDR3 region has the DNA TGCGCCAGCAGCTTGGATGGTGCAGGCAGGGGGACTGAAGCTTTCTTT.

This chain uses TRBV29-1 with TRBJ2-7; tentatively, D is TRBD1 (5 bases). From germline, CDR1 is SQVTM and CDR2 ANQGSEA. This CDR3 contains 12 residues. Trimming shortened V by 4 bases and J by 3 bases, and 10 bases separated the two germline ends. As DNA, the CDR3 is TGCAGCGTTGGGACAAACGGCTACGAGCAGTACTTC. Translating it yields CSVGTNGYEQYF.

Regarding this clonotype: At one end the junction does not follow the germline gene, possibly because of a read error. The chain carries TRBV14 and TRBJ2-1; D uncertain. In germline, CDR1 is SGHDN, CDR2 FVKESK. This CDR3 comprises 15 residues. CDR3 DNA: TGTGTCAGCAGCCAAGAAGGGTTTGTCTACAATGAGCAGTTCTTC. Protein product: CVSSQEGFVYNEQFF.

This chain uses TRBV29-1 with TRBJ2-1; TRBD2 agrees at 11 bases. Trimming removed 5 bases from V and 7 bases from J; junction bases left unmatched: 4. This CDR3 contains 13 residues. The germline V gene encodes CDR1 SQVTM and CDR2 ANQGSEA. CDR3 DNA sequence: TGCAGCGTTTTAGCGGGAGGGTGGAATGAGCAGTTCTTC. It encodes CSVLAGGWNEQFF.

This clonotype was picked up a small number of times. The gene calls are TRBV10-3 and TRBJ2-6; a possible D gene is TRBD1 (6 bases). This CDR3 has 16 residues. The germline V gene encodes CDR1 ENHRY and CDR2 SYGVKD. The ends were cut back, 7 bases at V and 0 bases at J, with 13 bases in the middle. The CDR3 loop reads CAITPGTISGANVLTF. The CDR3, as DNA: TGTGCCATCACACCAGGGACAATCTCTGGGGCCAACGTCCTGACTTTC.